The subject of this entry is one TCR beta chain. This clone appeared once. Which antigen it targets is not known. One junction end disagrees with the germline gene, perhaps due to a read error. Taken from the germline V gene, the CDR1 and CDR2 loops are SGHAT and FQNNGV. Including cysteine and phenylalanine, the CDR3 has 13 amino acids. Just CDR3 DNA is preserved here, 39 bases in frame from base 1. The data derive from a study of blood T cell repertoires in COVID-19 (dated by TCRdb to about 2020). Context from the whole study: Collaborator samples came from the United States, Italy and Spain and covered acute and convalescent phases of COVID-19. The material from the prospective study consisted of cDNA or gDNA derived from T cells, B-cell-depleted T cells, or PBMCs. Deeply sampled blood TCRbeta repertoires from subjects exposed to, actively infected with, or recovered from COVID-19 were included in the dataset. The repertoires were released in a freely available public database meant as a resource for research on the immune response to SARS-CoV-2. The samples were drawn from two sources: the first 160 participants of the ongoing ImmuneRACE study, and 1,200 or so subjects contributed by 6 global collaborators. Nearly every sample came with metadata listing a de-identified subject ID, COVID-19 status, age in years and sex. Where HLA class I and class II types were available, the types were taken from metadata supplied by the sample provider, not from assay-based typing.

Points the paper makes about the study in general: How much clinical and demographic metadata was included differed by source and by participant, and the metadata was provided uncurated.

TCRbeta CDR3 regions were amplified from genomic DNA by means of the immunoSEQ Assay, a bias-controlled multiplex PCR. As for how the authors treated the data: The number of nucleated cells in each sample was estimated by amplification of reference gene primers within the assay. To quantify the absolute abundance of each unique TCRbeta CDR3 rearrangement, sequence reads were collapsed and filtered. For each sample, productive Simpson clonality was calculated by taking the square root of Simpson's diversity index across productive rearrangements. TCRdb holds this immuneACCESS table with in-frame rearrangements only. Some clones are missing; in checked studies, unresolved V genes explain under half, and the rest has no known cause. V, J and clone size are taken as reported in that table, and D and trimming were inferred from the DNA itself. The sample includes approximately 360,000 clones, with about four fifths observed a single time. The ten largest clones represent about 4.9% of the sample.

Enrolling through a virtual design, the prospective study's participants ranged in age from roughly 18 to 100 years and lived across 24 United States geographic areas. To assign participants to cohorts, the prospective study relied on clinical history that participants themselves reported in a screening survey and a study questionnaire. For ImmuneRACE Cohort 3, a participant was defined as recovered based on two consecutive negative NP/OP PCR tests, clearance by a healthcare professional, or resolution of symptoms. Mobile phlebotomists in the prospective study collected whole blood, serum and a nasopharyngeal or oropharyngeal swab from every participant. Prospective study participants could optionally give additional blood draws and questionnaires over an approximately two-month period. Prospective study blood samples were shipped either frozen or at room temperature before DNA extraction.

This clonotype originated in a woman aged 45-59 years who had recovered from COVID-19. The rearranged segments are TRBV11-2 and TRBJ1-2, with 7 middle bases fitting TRBD1. Sequences were obtained from PBMCs or T cells enriched from blood (not recorded which). CDR3 region: CASSIDTGTAVVF. The DNA sequence is as follows: TGTGCCAGCAGCATAGATACCGGGACAGCGGTCGTCTTC.